This T cell receptor (beta chain) was found in a study of shared clonotypes between healthy human individuals. Overall study findings and caveats: Relative to their counterparts shared across all four donors, non-shared clonotypes exhibited diminished generation probabilities. Among donors, the sharing of clonotypes was expected to be influenced by sequencing depth.

The table came from immunoSEQ multiplex PCR; TCRdb's copy has only in-frame clones and leaves some out. The sample contains a few hundred thousand clones, about 95% of which appear only once. Remarks on this clone: The antigen is not known.

Per the germline V gene, CDR1 is LNHDA and CDR2 is SQIVND (reference sequence). The V end was cut by 6 bases, the J end by 5 bases, with 8 bases between. The CDR3 consists of 12 residues. Terminally differentiated effector memory CD45RA+ cells were excluded from the naive CD8 cells, which were CD45RO-negative and positively selected for CCR7. Input material: naive CD8+ T cells sorted from blood. J is TRBJ2-1 and V is TRBV19, with D possibly being TRBD2 (5 bases). This receptor was identified in a woman aged 30 to 39 in good health. The CDR3 spells CASSQLDNEQFF. For the CDR3, the DNA is TGTGCCAGTAGCCAACTAGACAATGAGCAGTTCTTC. Combining the CDR3 with reference TRBV19 and TRBJ2-1 gives the whole variable domain DGGITQSPKYLFRKEGQNVTLSCEQNLNHDAMYWYRQDPGQGLRLIYYSQIVNDFQKGDIAEGYSVSREKKESFPLTVTSAQKNPTAFYLCASSQLDNEQFFGPGTRLTVL.